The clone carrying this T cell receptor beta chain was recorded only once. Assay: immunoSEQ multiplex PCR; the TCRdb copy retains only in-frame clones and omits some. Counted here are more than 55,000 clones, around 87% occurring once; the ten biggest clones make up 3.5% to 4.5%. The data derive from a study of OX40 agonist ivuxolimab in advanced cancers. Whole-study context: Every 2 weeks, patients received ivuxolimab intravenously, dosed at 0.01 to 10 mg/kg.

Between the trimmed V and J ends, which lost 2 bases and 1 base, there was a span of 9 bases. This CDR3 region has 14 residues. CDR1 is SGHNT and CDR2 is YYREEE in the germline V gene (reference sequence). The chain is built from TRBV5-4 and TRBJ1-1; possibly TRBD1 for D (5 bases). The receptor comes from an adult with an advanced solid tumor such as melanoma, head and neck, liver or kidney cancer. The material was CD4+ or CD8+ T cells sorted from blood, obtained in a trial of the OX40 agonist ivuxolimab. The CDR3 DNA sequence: TGTGCCAGCAGCTTTTTTGGGGGGAACACTGAAGCTTTCTTT. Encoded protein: CASSFFGGNTEAFF.